This T cell receptor (beta chain) derives from a study of regulatory T cells in long-lasting Graves disease. The CDR3 has 16 amino acids. The J segment lost 6 bases and the V segment lost 8 bases, leaving 14 bases of the junction unmatched. Germline assignment: CDR1 MDHEN and CDR2 SYDVKM. Time point of the sample: persistent/refractory GD, antithyroid drugs over 5 years with positive TRAb. PBMC-derived RNA was used for the TCR library. iRepertoire HTBI primers and Arm-PCR of CDR3 regions built TCR beta libraries. In the original processing: Looking across samples, the authors found approximately 60 TRBV and some 13 TRBJ segments. TCRdb fed the multiplex PCR reads into MiXCR, producing one record per CDR3 protein. TCRdb's processing, not the authors', yielded these V and J calls. The table lists around 500,000 distinct CDR3 sequences, roughly 20% of them singletons. This clonotype showed up many times.

The sequenced sample was peripheral blood mononuclear cells (PBMCs), obtained when the disease was refractory, from a patient treated with antithyroid drugs. This sequence joins TRBV28 and TRBJ1-5, with 9 bases aligning to TRBD1. This TCR derives from a female donor with Graves disease. The CDR3 reads CASPRDREVLCQPQHF. CDR3 DNA sequence: TGTGCCAGCCCTCGGGACAGGGAGGTTTTGTGTCAGCCCCAGCATTTT.